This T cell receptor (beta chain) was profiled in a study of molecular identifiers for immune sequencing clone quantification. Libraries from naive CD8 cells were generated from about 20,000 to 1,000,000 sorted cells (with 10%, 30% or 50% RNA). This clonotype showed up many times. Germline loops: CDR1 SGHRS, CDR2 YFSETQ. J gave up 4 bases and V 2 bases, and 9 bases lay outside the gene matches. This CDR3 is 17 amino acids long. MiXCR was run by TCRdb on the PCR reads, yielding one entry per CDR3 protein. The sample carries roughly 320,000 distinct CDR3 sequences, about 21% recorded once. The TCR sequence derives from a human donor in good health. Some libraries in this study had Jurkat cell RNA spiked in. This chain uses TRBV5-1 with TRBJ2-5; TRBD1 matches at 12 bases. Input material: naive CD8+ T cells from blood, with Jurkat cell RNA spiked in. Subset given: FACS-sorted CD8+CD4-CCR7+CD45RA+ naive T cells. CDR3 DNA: TGCGCCAGCAGCTTACGTCCGGGACAGGGGGCGCGAGAGACCCAGTACTTC. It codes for CASSLRPGQGARETQYF.